A single sample is the source of the 30 T cell receptor beta chains below, sequenced in a study of neurological immune-mediated disorders. TCRdb reanalysed the 5' RACE reads using MiXCR and keeps one entry per CDR3 protein. The sample carries tens of thousands of distinct CDR3 sequences, approximately 5.1% recorded once. Sequenced material: CD4+ T cells from blood. These TCRs come from a young man in good health.

The sample holds many counts of this clonotype. A junction end diverges from the germline sequence, so it may reflect a read error. This chain uses TRBV20-1 with TRBJ1-1; D is unresolved. Germline V lookup: CDR1 DFQATT, CDR2 SNEGSKA (reference sequence). This CDR3 contains 13 residues. Here the CDR3 reads CSASPEQTYAVVF. In nucleotides, the CDR3 is TGCAGTGCTAGTCCGGAACAAACATACGCAGTGGTCTTT.

This clonotype was observed many times. This chain uses TRBV29-1 with TRBJ2-5; TRBD1 agrees at 8 bases. Germline loops: CDR1 SQVTM, CDR2 ANQGSEA. V dropped 6 bases and J dropped 5; count of bases not matched to a gene: 8. The CDR3 is 13 amino acids. The CDR3 DNA is TGCAGCGTATCTCAGGGGGCGCCGGAGACCCAGTACTTC. Translating gives CSVSQGAPETQYF.

This clonotype appeared many times. This chain joins TRBV27 and TRBJ2-5, with D hard to call. Germline V CDR1 and CDR2: MNHEY, SMNVEV (reference sequence). The CDR3 is made up of 11 amino acids. Trimming stripped 6 bases from V and 2 bases from J, with 4 bases between. The DNA of the CDR3 is TGTGCCAGCAGGGGTCAAGAGACCCAGTACTTC. Its translation is CASRGQETQYF.

Ten or more counts support this clonotype. The chain employs TRBV7-6 and TRBJ1-6; D is uncertain. V dropped 7 bases and J dropped 7 bases, with 8 bases sitting between them. The germline gives CDR1 SGHVS, CDR2 FNYEAQ. The CDR3 sequence is 12 residues long. The CDR3 sequence is CASKRPNSPLHF. The CDR3 nucleotides read TGTGCCAGCAAACGCCCCAATTCACCCCTCCACTTT.

This clonotype was observed at least ten times. V usage is TRBV7-2 and J usage is TRBJ2-3; tentatively, D is TRBD1 or TRBD2 (5 bases each). The germline gives CDR1 SGHTA, CDR2 FQGNSA. V dropped 3 bases and J dropped 1 base, with 11 bases sitting between them. The CDR3 spans 15 residues. In DNA, the CDR3 is TGTGCCAGCAGCTTGGGGACCCCACGCACAGATACGCAGTATTTT. This encodes CASSLGTPRTDTQYF.

This clonotype has a count of ten or more. The chain couples TRBV5-1 to TRBJ2-1; no reliable D call. The germline CDR1 and CDR2 sequences are SGHRS and YFSETQ. V dropped 3 bases and J dropped 5 bases, with 6 bases sitting between them. This CDR3 is 12 amino acids long. Here the CDR3 DNA reads TGCGCCAGCAGCTCCGACCACAATGAGCAGTTCTTC. This codes for CASSSDHNEQFF.

This clonotype was observed a few times. CDR3 in DNA: TGTGCCAGCAGCTTAGAGGGCTTCTCAGATACGCAGTATTTT. It encodes CASSLEGFSDTQYF. The J gene is TRBJ2-3, the V gene TRBV7-6; no reliable D call. There are 14 residues in the CDR3. Germline V gene sequence: CDR1 SGHVS, CDR2 FNYEAQ. V shed 1 base and J shed 4 bases, with 9 bases lying between them.

This clonotype has at least ten counts. V gene TRBV6-2 or TRBV6-3 combines with J gene TRBJ1-1; tentative D call: TRBD1 (5 bases). CDR1 is MNHEY and CDR2 is SVGEGT in the germline V gene. Trimming pared 7 bases from V and 2 bases from J, leaving 14 bases between. This CDR3 is 14 amino acids long. The CDR3 here is CASTEQVYNTEAFF. In nucleotides, the CDR3 is TGTGCCAGCACCGAACAGGTATACAACACTGAAGCTTTCTTT.

Many counts were recorded for this clonotype. The rearrangement uses TRBV12-3 or TRBV12-4 and TRBJ1-2, with TRBD1 matching 12 bases. The CDR3 spans 14 residues. The trim removed 6 bases at V and 7 bases at J, leaving 6 bases unmatched. CDR3 residues: CASSLRDRGLGYTF. CDR3 nucleotide sequence: TGTGCCAGCAGCCTCCGGGACAGGGGGCTTGGCTACACCTTC.

This clonotype was counted many times. The V and J genes are TRBV5-1 and TRBJ2-1, with D perhaps matching TRBD1 (5 bases). Trimming removed 0 bases from V and 3 bases from J, with 10 bases in between. This CDR3 is built from 15 residues. Germline values: CDR1 SGHRS, CDR2 YFSETQ. The CDR3 region is CASSLEGQLYNEQFF. The DNA of the CDR3 is TGCGCCAGCAGCTTGGAAGGACAACTCTACAATGAGCAGTTCTTC.

This clonotype was counted ten times or more. The rearrangement uses TRBV5-1 and TRBJ2-1; 7 positions agree with TRBD1. Trimming at V came to 1 base and at J to 6 bases, leaving 4 bases not matched to a gene. Germline V lookup: CDR1 SGHRS, CDR2 YFSETQ. The CDR3 loop spans 14 amino acids. The CDR3 is CASSLTGASNEQFF. The CDR3 coding sequence is TGCGCCAGCAGCTTGACAGGGGCAAGCAATGAGCAGTTCTTC.

There are many counts of this clonotype. V usage is TRBV6-5 and J usage is TRBJ2-5, with D perhaps matching TRBD2 (5 bases). The CDR3 is 14 amino acids. Germline V gene lookup returns CDR1 MNHEY and CDR2 SVGAGI. Trimming left V 1 base short and J 9 bases short, with 15 bases between. CDR3 amino acids: CASSYFGRHGAQYF. The CDR3 bases are TGTGCCAGCAGTTACTTTGGACGGCACGGGGCCCAGTACTTC.

This clonotype appeared many times. This chain connects TRBV27 to TRBJ2-3, with 7 bases that match TRBD2. J lost 1 base, V lost 2 bases, and 0 bases had no gene match. This CDR3 has 14 residues. Germline CDR1 reads MNHEY; CDR2 reads SMNVEV (reference sequence). The DNA for the CDR3 is TGTGCCAGCAGTTTAGCGGGGGGCACAGATACGCAGTATTTT. Its translation is CASSLAGGTDTQYF.

This clonotype appeared many times. V gene TRBV6-5 combines with J gene TRBJ2-7; 8 nucleotides agree with TRBD1. Per germline, CDR1 MNHEY and CDR2 SVGAGI. The CDR3 extends over 14 amino acids. J lost 4 bases, V lost 0 bases, and 2 bases had no gene match. CDR3 in DNA: TGTGCCAGCAGTTACTCGGGACAGGAATACGAGCAGTACTTC. It translates to CASSYSGQEYEQYF.

This clonotype occurred many times. This rearrangement joins TRBV10-3 to TRBJ1-3; D not resolved. Germline assignment: CDR1 ENHRY and CDR2 SYGVKD. The CDR3 is made up of 12 amino acids. Trimming cost V 7 bases and J 4 bases, with 8 bases left between them. The CDR3 coding sequence is TGTGCCATCATGAGCCAAGGAAACACCATATATTTT. Translated: CAIMSQGNTIYF.

This clonotype was counted at least ten times. This rearrangement joins TRBV29-1 to TRBJ2-7, with D maybe TRBD1 (6 bases). V gave up 7 bases and J gave up 5 bases, with 15 bases separating them. Germline CDR1 and CDR2: SQVTM and ANQGSEA. This CDR3 comprises 12 residues. CDR3: CSAKIQGNEQYF. The CDR3 region has the DNA TGCAGCGCGAAGATACAGGGTAACGAGCAGTACTTC.

This clonotype was observed many times. The chain has TRBV7-6 and TRBJ2-2, with 7 bases identical to TRBD1. The germline CDR1 and CDR2 sequences are SGHVS and FNYEAQ. This CDR3 comprises 15 residues. Trimming at V came to 4 bases and at J to 6 bases, leaving 8 bases not matched to a gene. The DNA for the CDR3 is TGTGCCAGCAGCTCGAGGGGGCAGGGCGCCGGGGAGCTGTTTTTT. Translated, it gives CASSSRGQGAGELFF.

The sample holds many counts of this clonotype. The V gene is TRBV27, the J gene TRBJ1-4, with 8 bases lining up with TRBD1. This CDR3 spans 15 amino acids. Unmatched junction bases numbered 9, after V lost 6 bases and J lost 6 bases. From germline, CDR1 is MNHEY and CDR2 SMNVEV (reference sequence). CDR3 bases: TGTGCCAGCAGGCCGCCCGGGACAGGATATGAAAAACTGTTTTTT. Protein product: CASRPPGTGYEKLFF.

This clonotype was counted ten times or more. The chain combines TRBV5-1 with TRBJ2-5; 10 bases are shared with TRBD1. Trimming at V came to 4 bases and at J to 5 bases, leaving 14 bases not matched to a gene. This CDR3 region has 17 residues. Germline assignment: CDR1 SGHRS and CDR2 YFSETQ. In DNA form, the CDR3 reads TGCGCCAGCAGCACGGGACAGGGGCACATAACCGGGGAGACCCAGTACTTC. Protein product: CASSTGQGHITGETQYF.

This clonotype was detected many times. V and J are TRBV20-1 and TRBJ1-6; tentative D call: TRBD1 (6 bases). CDR3 length equals 14 residues. Trimming shortened V by 0 bases and J by 9 bases, and 12 bases separated the two germline ends. Germline V gene data show CDR1 as DFQATT and CDR2 as SNEGSKA (reference sequence). The CDR3 sequence is CSARETGSGSPLHF. Here the CDR3 DNA reads TGCAGTGCTAGAGAAACAGGGTCGGGTTCACCCCTCCACTTT.

This clonotype showed up many times. The rearrangement links TRBV6-2 or TRBV6-3 to TRBJ2-1; 9 bases are a match to TRBD1. Germline CDR1 is MNHEY and CDR2 is SVGEGT. This CDR3 has 16 residues. After removal of 4 bases from V and 4 bases from J, the junction contained 8 bases not matched to a gene. CDR3 sequence reads: CASSSEGQGRYNEQFF. CDR3 coding DNA: TGTGCCAGCAGTTCCGAGGGACAGGGAAGGTACAATGAGCAGTTCTTC.

Ten or more counts support this clonotype. The J gene is TRBJ1-2, the V gene TRBV20-1; a weak D match, TRBD1 (6 bases). CDR1 DFQATT and CDR2 SNEGSKA come from the germline V gene (reference sequence). CDR3 size: 14 residues. V was pared by 6 bases and J by 0 bases, with 14 bases between. In nucleotides, the CDR3 is TGCAGTGCAGCTACGGGGGCAGCTAACTATGGCTACACCTTC. It encodes CSAATGAANYGYTF.

This clonotype has ten or more counts. This rearrangement joins TRBV25-1 to TRBJ1-1; 7 nucleotides line up with TRBD1. After removal of 3 bases from V and 3 bases from J, the junction contained 7 bases not matched to a gene. This CDR3 contains 15 residues. Per germline, CDR1 MGHDK and CDR2 SYGVNS. DNA for the CDR3: TGTGCCAGCAGTGACGGGACAGAAGGAGACACTGAAGCTTTCTTT. Amino acids: CASSDGTEGDTEAFF.

The rearrangement joins TRBV20-1 to TRBJ1-2; D unresolved. The ends were cut back, 6 bases at V and 4 bases at J, with 18 bases in the middle. The germline V gene encodes CDR1 DFQATT and CDR2 SNEGSKA (reference sequence). The CDR3 is 14 amino acids. CDR3 nucleotide sequence: TGCAGTGCCCCCCCGGTGGACCGAATCTATGGCTACACCTTC. Its protein is CSAPPVDRIYGYTF.

This clonotype was observed many times. This chain uses TRBV3-1 with TRBJ2-1; no clear D gene. The CDR3 runs to 12 residues. V was clipped by 0 bases and J by 8 bases, with 5 bases between them. CDR1 is LGHDT, CDR2 YNNKEL, per germline (reference sequence). The CDR3 loop reads CASSQDLDEQFF. For the CDR3, the DNA is TGTGCCAGCAGCCAAGATTTGGATGAGCAGTTCTTC.

The table lists this clonotype with many counts. This rearrangement joins TRBV20-1 to TRBJ2-7, with D perhaps matching TRBD1 (6 bases). The germline CDR1 and CDR2 sequences are DFQATT and SNEGSKA (reference sequence). The V end was cut by 1 base, the J end by 5 bases, with 12 bases between. The CDR3 runs 13 residues. The DNA for the CDR3 is TGCAGTGCTAGAGGCCTGACAGGCGACGAGCAGTACTTC. The encoded protein is CSARGLTGDEQYF.

This clonotype has at least ten counts. V is TRBV6-5 and J is TRBJ1-6, with 8 bases fitting TRBD1. The CDR3 contains 15 residues. The V gene's germline CDR1 is MNHEY and CDR2 SVGAGI. Trimming removed 2 bases from V and 10 bases from J; junction bases left unmatched: 7. CDR3 amino acids: CASSYQDRVGSPLHF. The CDR3 DNA reads TGTGCCAGCAGTTACCAGGACAGGGTGGGCTCACCCCTCCACTTT.

This clonotype was counted at least ten times. This rearrangement joins TRBV5-1 to TRBJ1-4; D remains ambiguous. V was pared by 1 base and J by 5 bases, with 6 bases between. There are 13 residues in the CDR3. Germline CDR1 and CDR2: SGHRS and YFSETQ. The CDR3 sequence is CASSLNPNEKLFF. The CDR3 DNA sequence: TGCGCCAGCAGCTTGAACCCAAATGAAAAACTGTTTTTT. The complete variable domain, with remaining parts taken from reference TRBV5-1 and TRBJ1-4, reads KAGVTQTPRYLIKTRGQQVTLSCSPISGHRSVSWYQQTPGQGLQFLFEYFSETQRNKGNFPGRFSGRQFSNSRSEMNVSTLELGDSALYLCASSLNPNEKLFFGSGTQLSVL.

The V gene is TRBV5-1, the J gene TRBJ2-7; D gene uncertain. This CDR3 comprises 12 residues. Looked up from germline, CDR1 is SGHRS and CDR2 is YFSETQ. V was shortened by 0 bases and J by 5 bases, with 6 bases between the two germline ends. The CDR3 sequence is CASSLEENEQYF. In nucleotides, the CDR3 is TGCGCCAGCAGCTTGGAGGAGAACGAGCAGTACTTC.

This clonotype came up many times. The V call is TRBV12-3 or TRBV12-4, the J call TRBJ2-1, with TRBD2 identical over 11 bases. V was clipped by 6 bases and J by 6 bases; unmatched bases: 7. The CDR3 loop spans 15 amino acids. The CDR3 is CASRLTSGVGNEQFF. As DNA, the CDR3 is TGTGCCAGCAGACTGACTAGCGGGGTTGGCAATGAGCAGTTCTTC.